Presented here are 5 T cell receptor beta chains from one specimen sequenced in a study of T cell changes during pregnancy in multiple sclerosis. Generated by immunoSEQ multiplex PCR, the TCRdb table keeps only in-frame clones and is missing some. The data show some 64,000 clones, about nine tenths seen once. Here the sequenced sample was peripheral blood, taken in the second trimester of pregnancy. These TCRs come from a female donor in good health, enrolled as a control in a pregnancy study.

This clone was found a few times. The chain couples TRBV5-6 to TRBJ1-2; D might be TRBD1 (5 bases). The length of the CDR3 is 12 residues. CDR1 SGHDT and CDR2 YYEEEE come from the germline V gene. The V end lost 0 bases, the J end lost 14 bases, and 14 bases lay between the germline ends. The CDR3 sequence: CASSLGEARGTF. CDR3 DNA: TGTGCCAGCAGCTTGGGAGAGGCGCGGGGGACCTTC.

A word on this clone: At one boundary the junction diverges from the germline segment, which might be a read error. This chain joins TRBV6-1 and TRBJ2-6; D is unresolved. Germline CDR1 is MNHNS and CDR2 is SASEGT. The CDR3 contains 10 residues. The CDR3 spells CASSEVGTAF. DNA for the CDR3: TGTGCCAGCAGTGAGGTGGGCACGGCCTTC.

This chain joins TRBV27 and TRBJ2-1, with 9 bases lining up with TRBD2. CDR3 size: 16 residues. Germline V gene lookup returns CDR1 MNHEY and CDR2 SMNVEV (reference sequence). V gave up 8 bases and J gave up 9 bases; unmatched junction bases: 17. In nucleotides, the CDR3 is TGTGCCAGCGACCCTGAGCGGGGGGCCAGTCGGGGTGAGCAGTTCTTC. This codes for CASDPERGASRGEQFF.

The rearrangement joins TRBV13 to TRBJ2-3, with D maybe TRBD2 (5 bases). The CDR3 is 17 amino acids. CDR1 is PRHDT and CDR2 is FYEKMQ in the germline V gene (reference sequence). Trimming pared 3 bases from V and 4 bases from J, leaving 20 bases between. The CDR3 loop is CASSFGAGLKWSDTQYF. CDR3 bases: TGTGCCAGCAGCTTTGGAGCTGGACTCAAGTGGTCAGATACGCAGTATTTT.

The V and J genes are TRBV5-4 and TRBJ1-1, with D uncertain. The germline gives CDR1 SGHNT, CDR2 YYREEE (reference sequence). The CDR3 consists of 13 residues. V was cut by 0 bases and J by 7 bases, with 10 bases left in between. For the CDR3, the DNA is TGTGCCAGCAGCTTGGCACGGTTCGGTGAAGCTTTCTTT. Its translation: CASSLARFGEAFF.